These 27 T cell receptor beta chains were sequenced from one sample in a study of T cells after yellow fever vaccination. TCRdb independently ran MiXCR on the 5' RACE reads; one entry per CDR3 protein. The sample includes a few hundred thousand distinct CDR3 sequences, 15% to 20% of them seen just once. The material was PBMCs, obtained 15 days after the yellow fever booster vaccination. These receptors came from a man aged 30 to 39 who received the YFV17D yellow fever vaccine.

The CDR3 spells CATSQAGSGSGQETQYF. CDR3 nucleotide sequence: TGTGCCACCAGCCAAGCGGGAAGCGGGAGTGGGCAAGAGACCCAGTACTTC. V usage is TRBV15 and J usage is TRBJ2-5; 8 bases map to TRBD2. Germline V lookup: CDR1 LNHNV, CDR2 YYDKDF (reference sequence). The CDR3 is 17 amino acids. With 5 bases clipped from V and 2 bases from J, the junction kept 13 bases outside the gene matches.

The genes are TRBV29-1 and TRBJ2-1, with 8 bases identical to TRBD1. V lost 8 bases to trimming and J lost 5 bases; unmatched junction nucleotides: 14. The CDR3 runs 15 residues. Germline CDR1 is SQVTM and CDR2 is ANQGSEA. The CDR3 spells CSSWAPGQVDNEQFF. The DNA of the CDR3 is TGCAGCTCTTGGGCTCCGGGACAGGTCGACAATGAGCAGTTCTTC.

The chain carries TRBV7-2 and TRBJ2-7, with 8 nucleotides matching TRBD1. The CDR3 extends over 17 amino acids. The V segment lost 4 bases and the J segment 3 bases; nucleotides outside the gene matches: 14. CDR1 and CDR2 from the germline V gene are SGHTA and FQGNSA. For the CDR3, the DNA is TGTGCCAGCAGCTCACTACTTGCTCCGGGACAGGACTACGAGCAGTACTTC. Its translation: CASSSLLAPGQDYEQYF.

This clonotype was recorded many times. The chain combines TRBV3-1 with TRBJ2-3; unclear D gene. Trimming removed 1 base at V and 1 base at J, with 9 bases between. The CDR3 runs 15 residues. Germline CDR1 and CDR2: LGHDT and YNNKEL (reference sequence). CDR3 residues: CASSQASLRTDTQYF. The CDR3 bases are TGTGCCAGCAGCCAAGCTTCACTTCGCACAGATACGCAGTATTTT.

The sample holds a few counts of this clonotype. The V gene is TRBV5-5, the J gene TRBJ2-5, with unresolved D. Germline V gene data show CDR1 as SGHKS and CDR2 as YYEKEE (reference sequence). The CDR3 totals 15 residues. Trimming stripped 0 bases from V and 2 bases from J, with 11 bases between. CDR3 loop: CASSLGTGKQETQYF. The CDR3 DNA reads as TGTGCCAGCAGCTTGGGGACGGGTAAACAAGAGACCCAGTACTTC.

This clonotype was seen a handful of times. The DNA of the CDR3 is TGTGCCAGCAGCCGGCCTTCCGGGACTAGCGGGAGGGGGGTGTTGTACAATGAGCAGTTCTTC. Protein sequence: CASSRPSGTSGRGVLYNEQFF. The chain has TRBV6-2 or TRBV6-3 and TRBJ2-1, with 16 bases fitting TRBD2. This CDR3 region has 21 residues. Germline V lookup: CDR1 MNHEY, CDR2 SVGEGT. With V trimmed by 6 bases and J by 4 bases, 18 bases remained unmatched.

The CDR3 nucleotides are TGCAGTGCTAACAAGCGGGAAGAGACCCAGTACTTC. Protein sequence: CSANKREETQYF. V is TRBV20-1 and J is TRBJ2-5, with a tentative D call TRBD2 (6 bases). In germline, CDR1 is DFQATT, CDR2 SNEGSKA (reference sequence). This CDR3 region has 12 residues. Trimming removed 4 bases from V and 3 bases from J, with 9 bases in between.

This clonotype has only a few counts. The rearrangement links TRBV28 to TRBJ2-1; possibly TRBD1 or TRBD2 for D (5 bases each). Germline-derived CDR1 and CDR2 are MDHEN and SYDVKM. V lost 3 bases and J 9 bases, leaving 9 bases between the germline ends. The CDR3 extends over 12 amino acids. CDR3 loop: CASSFEGREQFF. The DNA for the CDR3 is TGTGCCAGCAGTTTCGAGGGGCGTGAGCAGTTCTTC.

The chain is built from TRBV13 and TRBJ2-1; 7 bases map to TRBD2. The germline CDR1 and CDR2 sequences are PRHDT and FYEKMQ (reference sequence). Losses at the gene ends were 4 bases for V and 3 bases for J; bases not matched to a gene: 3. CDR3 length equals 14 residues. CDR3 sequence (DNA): TGTGCCAGCAGCTCAAGCGGGAACTACAATGAGCAGTTCTTC. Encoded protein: CASSSSGNYNEQFF.

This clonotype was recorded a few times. CDR3 amino acids: CSAVLPTGTYEQYF. CDR3 sequence (DNA): TGCAGTGCCGTTCTCCCGACAGGGACGTACGAGCAGTACTTC. This chain joins TRBV20-1 and TRBJ2-7; 7 bases are a match to TRBD1. This CDR3 is 14 amino acids long. Germline trimming cut 6 bases from V and 4 bases from J; bases unmatched to any gene: 12. CDR1 and CDR2 (germline): DFQATT, SNEGSKA (reference sequence).

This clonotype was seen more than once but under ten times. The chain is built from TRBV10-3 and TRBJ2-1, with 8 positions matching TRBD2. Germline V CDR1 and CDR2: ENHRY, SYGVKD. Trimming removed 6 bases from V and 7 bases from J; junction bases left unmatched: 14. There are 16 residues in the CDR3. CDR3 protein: CAISQTSDHPRNEQFF. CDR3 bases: TGTGCCATCAGCCAGACTAGCGACCACCCTAGGAATGAGCAGTTCTTC.

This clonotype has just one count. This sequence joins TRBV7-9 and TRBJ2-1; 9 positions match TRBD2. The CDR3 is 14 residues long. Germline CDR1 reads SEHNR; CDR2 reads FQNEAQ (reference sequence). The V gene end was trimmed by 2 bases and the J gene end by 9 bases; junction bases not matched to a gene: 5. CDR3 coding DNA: TGTGCCAGCAGCTTATCGCTAGCGGGACGTGAGCAGTTCTTC. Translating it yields CASSLSLAGREQFF. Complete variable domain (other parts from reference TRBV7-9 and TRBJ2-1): DTGVSQNPRHKITKRGQNVTFRCDPISEHNRLYWYRQTLGQGPEFLTYFQNEAQLEKSRLLSDRFSAERPKGSFSTLEIQRTEQGDSAMYLCASSLSLAGREQFFGPGTRLTVL.

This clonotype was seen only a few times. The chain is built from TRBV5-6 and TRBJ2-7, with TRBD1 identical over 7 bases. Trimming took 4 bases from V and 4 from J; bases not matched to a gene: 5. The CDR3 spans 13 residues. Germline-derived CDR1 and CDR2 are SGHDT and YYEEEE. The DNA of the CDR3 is TGTGCCAGCAGCGGGGACAGCCAATACGAGCAGTACTTC. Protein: CASSGDSQYEQYF. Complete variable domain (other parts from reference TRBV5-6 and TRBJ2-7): DAGVTQSPTHLIKTRGQQVTLRCSPKSGHDTVSWYQQALGQGPQFIFQYYEEEERQRGNFPDRFSGHQFPNYSSELNVNALLLGDSALYLCASSGDSQYEQYFGPGTRLTVT.

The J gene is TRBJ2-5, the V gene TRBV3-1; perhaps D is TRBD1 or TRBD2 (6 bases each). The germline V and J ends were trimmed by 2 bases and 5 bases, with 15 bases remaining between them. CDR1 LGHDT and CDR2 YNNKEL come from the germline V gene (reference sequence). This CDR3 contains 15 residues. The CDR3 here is CASSQTAGGGETQYF. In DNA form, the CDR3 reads TGTGCCAGCAGCCAAACAGCCGGAGGGGGGGAGACCCAGTACTTC.

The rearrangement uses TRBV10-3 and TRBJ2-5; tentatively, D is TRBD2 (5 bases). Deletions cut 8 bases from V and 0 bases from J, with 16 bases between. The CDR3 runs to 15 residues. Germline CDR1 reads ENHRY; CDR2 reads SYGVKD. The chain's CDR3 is CAIGGKTKDQETQYF. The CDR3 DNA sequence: TGTGCCATCGGAGGCAAGACCAAGGACCAAGAGACCCAGTACTTC.

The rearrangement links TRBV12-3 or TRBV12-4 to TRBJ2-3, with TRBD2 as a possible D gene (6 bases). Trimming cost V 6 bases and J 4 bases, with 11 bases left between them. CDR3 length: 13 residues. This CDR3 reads CASSVRESDTQYF. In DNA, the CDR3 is TGTGCCAGCAGCGTTCGGGAGTCAGATACGCAGTATTTT.

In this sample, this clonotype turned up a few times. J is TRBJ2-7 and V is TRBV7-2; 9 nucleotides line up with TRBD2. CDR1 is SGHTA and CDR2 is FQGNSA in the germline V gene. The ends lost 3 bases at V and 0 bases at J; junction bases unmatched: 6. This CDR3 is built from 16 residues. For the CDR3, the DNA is TGTGCCAGCAGCTTCTCTAGCGGGGTCCTCTCCTACGAGCAGTACTTC. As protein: CASSFSSGVLSYEQYF.

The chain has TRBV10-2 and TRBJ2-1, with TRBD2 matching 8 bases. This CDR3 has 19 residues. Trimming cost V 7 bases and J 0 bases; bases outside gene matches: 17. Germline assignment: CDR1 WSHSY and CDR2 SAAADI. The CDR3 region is CASTRRAGSGTDSYNEQFF. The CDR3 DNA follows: TGCGCCAGCACCCGGCGGGCGGGTAGCGGGACGGACTCCTACAATGAGCAGTTCTTC.

The CDR3, as DNA: TGCAGTGCTAAGCGGGAGGGCGGCTACGAGCAGTACTTC. Protein sequence: CSAKREGGYEQYF. This sequence joins TRBV20-1 and TRBJ2-7; 10 bases map to TRBD2. The V gene end was trimmed by 4 bases and the J gene end by 3 bases; junction bases not matched to a gene: 3. The CDR3 has 13 amino acids. CDR1 DFQATT and CDR2 SNEGSKA come from the germline V gene (reference sequence).

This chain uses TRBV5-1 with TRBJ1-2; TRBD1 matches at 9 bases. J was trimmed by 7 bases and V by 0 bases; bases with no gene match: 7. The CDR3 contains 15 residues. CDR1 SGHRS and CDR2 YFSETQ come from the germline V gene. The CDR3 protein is CASSLARGTGSGYTF. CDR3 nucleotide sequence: TGCGCCAGCAGCTTGGCCCGGGGGACAGGGTCTGGCTACACCTTC.

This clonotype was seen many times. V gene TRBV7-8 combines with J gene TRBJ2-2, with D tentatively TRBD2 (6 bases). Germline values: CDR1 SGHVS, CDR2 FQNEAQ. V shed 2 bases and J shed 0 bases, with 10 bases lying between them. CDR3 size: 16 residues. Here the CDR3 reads CASSLSGSTNTGELFF. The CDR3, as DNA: TGTGCCAGCAGCTTATCCGGGAGTACGAACACCGGGGAGCTGTTTTTT.

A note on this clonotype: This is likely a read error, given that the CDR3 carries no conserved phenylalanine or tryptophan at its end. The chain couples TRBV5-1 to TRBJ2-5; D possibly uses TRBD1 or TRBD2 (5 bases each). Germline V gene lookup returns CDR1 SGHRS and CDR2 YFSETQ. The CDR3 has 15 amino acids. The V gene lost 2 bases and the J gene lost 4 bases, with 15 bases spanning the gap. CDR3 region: CASSLSVPGAETQYL. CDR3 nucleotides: TGCGCCAGCAGCTTAAGCGTCCCCGGGGCAGAGACCCAGTACCTC.

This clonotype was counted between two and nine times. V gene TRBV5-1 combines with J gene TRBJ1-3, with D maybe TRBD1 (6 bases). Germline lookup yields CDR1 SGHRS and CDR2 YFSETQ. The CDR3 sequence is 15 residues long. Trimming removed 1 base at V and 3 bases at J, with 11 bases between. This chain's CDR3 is CASSLQGSHGNTIYF. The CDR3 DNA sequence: TGCGCCAGCAGCTTGCAGGGGAGCCATGGAAACACCATATATTTT.

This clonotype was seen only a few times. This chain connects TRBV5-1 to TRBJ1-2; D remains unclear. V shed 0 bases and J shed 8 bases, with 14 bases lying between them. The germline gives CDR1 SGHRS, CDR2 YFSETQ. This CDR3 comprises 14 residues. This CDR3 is CASSLDTTVPGYTF. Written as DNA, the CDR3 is TGCGCCAGCAGCTTGGATACGACGGTGCCAGGCTACACCTTC.

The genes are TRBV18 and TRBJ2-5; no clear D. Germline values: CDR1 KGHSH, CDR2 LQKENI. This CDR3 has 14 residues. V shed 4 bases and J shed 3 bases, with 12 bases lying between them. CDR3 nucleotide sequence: TGTGCCAGCTCACGACCCTTGGCGAAAGAGACCCAGTACTTC. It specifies CASSRPLAKETQYF.

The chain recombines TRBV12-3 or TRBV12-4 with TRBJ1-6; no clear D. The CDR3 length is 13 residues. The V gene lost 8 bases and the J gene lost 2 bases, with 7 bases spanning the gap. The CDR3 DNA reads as TGTGCCAGCTCCCAGACCTATAATTCACCCCTCCACTTT. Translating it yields CASSQTYNSPLHF.

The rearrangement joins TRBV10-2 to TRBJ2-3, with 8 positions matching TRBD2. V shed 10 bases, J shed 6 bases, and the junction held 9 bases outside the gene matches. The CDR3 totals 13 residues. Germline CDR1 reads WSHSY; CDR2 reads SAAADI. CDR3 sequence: CATRSSGLDTQYF. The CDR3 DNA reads TGCGCCACCCGGTCTAGCGGGCTGGATACGCAGTATTTT.